A single T cell receptor beta chain is shown here with its context. In the original workflow: Amplification of reference gene primers provided the estimated nucleated cell counts. The data were produced by immunoSEQ multiplex PCR, yet TCRdb's version contains in-frame clones alone and is incomplete. V and J calls and clone size are copied from that table; D and trimming were computed from the DNA. Of about 380,000 clones in the sample, more than 80% are singletons; the top ten hold 0.95% to 1.5%. These data belong to a study of blood T cell repertoires in COVID-19. Across the study: The study drew acute and convalescent COVID-19 samples from the United States, Italy and Spain. Nucleic acid was either cDNA or gDNA, and it came from T cells, B-cell-depleted T cells, or PBMCs.

The CDR3 is made up of 14 amino acids. V lost 5 bases to trimming and J lost 3 bases, with 11 bases between them. In germline, CDR1 is SGHNT, CDR2 YENEEA. Sequenced: peripheral blood. This rearrangement joins TRBV11-3 to TRBJ2-1; tentative D call: TRBD2 (6 bases). The receptor's source is a man aged 40-50 years with acute or convalescent COVID-19. CDR3 loop: CASSPGSLYNEQFF. CDR3 nucleotides: TGTGCCAGCAGCCCCGGGAGCCTCTACAATGAGCAGTTCTTC.